These T cell receptor beta chains were read from a single sample in a study of regulatory T cells in long-lasting Graves disease. TCRdb recomputed calls from the multiplex PCR reads with MiXCR, one row per CDR3 protein. Of 400,000 or so distinct CDR3 sequences detected, roughly 20% appear once; the ten largest clones hold about a fifth. The specimen comprised peripheral blood mononuclear cells (PBMCs), sampled when the disease was refractory, from a patient treated with antithyroid drugs. These receptors all come from a female donor with Graves disease. CDR3s include the opening cysteine and the closing phenylalanine or tryptophan. The order of the fields is V gene, clone size, CDR3 protein. Some rows have no size entry. The others give once, few or many, or a class for an expanded clone.

TRBV7-8	NA	CASSLRMDRGQETQYF
TRBV7-2	many	CASSLRQDPQETQYF
TRBV6-1	few	CASRWKGLSSGNTIYF
TRBV29-1	once	CSVGGEGGLFF
TRBV19	many	CASSRDRATYEQYF
TRBV25-1	NA	CASSRGEWSEQYF
TRBV12-3/TRBV12-4	many	CASSSDRSKAFF
TRBV20-1	many	CSASSRSETQYF
TRBV7-3	many	CASGYDRDTEAFF
TRBV9	NA	CASSSAGARNTEAFF
TRBV18	NA	CASSPVLSSTDTQYF
TRBV3-2	NA	CASTPRQVEKETQYF
TRBV7-2	few	CASSSTTYNEQFF
TRBV28	many	CASSLPEGWGEQYF
TRBV2	many	CASSDRSNYGYTF
TRBV19	NA	CASSADSTKRQPQHF
TRBV28	many	CASRYTGFYGYTF
TRBV10-3	NA	CAISGTSGPASEQYF
TRBV12-3/TRBV12-4	many	CASTRFTEAFF
TRBV20-1	NA	CSASILSGANVLTF
TRBV6-1	many	CASSGGSSYEQYF
TRBV27	many	CASSPPGQQYEQYF
TRBV2	many	CASSRTLETQYF
TRBV30	NA	CAWSVLSHEQYF
TRBV27	few	CASRPLELSPLHF
TRBV12-3/TRBV12-4	few	CASSFKAGASGELFF
TRBV18	many	CASSPRGGDTEAFF
TRBV9	NA	CASSGLSYGYTF
TRBV7-8	few	CASSLVGDDTQYF
TRBV20-1	NA	CSARGGTSYNSPLHF
TRBV3-1	many	CASSLDVSGGTEAFF
TRBV19	few	CASRERGAEAFF
TRBV29-1	NA	CSVHRGPNTEAFF
TRBV19	NA	CASSTGLAAYNEQFF
TRBV5-1	few	CASSMPGHNEQFF